This TCR beta chain came from a study of blood T cell repertoires in COVID-19. Across the study: T cells, B-cell-depleted T cells, or PBMCs supplied cDNA or gDNA.

Source study methods: Nucleated cell number was recorded as an estimate derived from reference gene primer amplification. Method: immunoSEQ multiplex PCR; TCRdb's copy keeps in-frame clones and lacks some. V and J calls and clone size follow that table, whereas D and trimming were derived from the DNA. The sample has 190,000 or so clones, 83% seen once; the top ten hold roughly 2.9%. This clone was observed a handful of times. V lost 5 bases and J 6 bases, leaving 17 bases between the germline ends. The germline CDR1 and CDR2 sequences are SGHTA and FQGNSA. The CDR3 is made up of 14 amino acids. This rearrangement joins TRBV7-2 to TRBJ2-7, with D possibly being TRBD1 (5 bases). The receptor's source is a man over 45 with active or convalescent COVID-19. Sequencing used peripheral blood. CDR3 residues: CASSRNIQGTEQYF. The CDR3, as DNA: TGTGCCAGCAGCCGTAACATTCAGGGCACCGAGCAGTACTTC.